The 30 T cell receptor beta chains given below trace back to one sample, sequenced in a study of blood T cell repertoires in COVID-19. Only in-frame clones appear in the TCRdb table, and some are missing; sequencing was by immunoSEQ multiplex PCR. There are roughly 130,000 clones in the sample; over 85% occur only once, and under 4.5% lies in the top ten. The source material was peripheral blood. Receptors originate from a middle-aged man with active COVID-19.

The V gene is TRBV15, the J gene TRBJ1-5; no definite D call. The CDR3 is made up of 16 amino acids. Germline V CDR1 and CDR2: LNHNV, YYDKDF (reference sequence). V was pared by 0 bases and J by 6 bases, with 15 bases between. The CDR3 bases are TGTGCCACCAGCAGAGATAGCGGGGTGTCCGGTCAGCCCCAGCATTTT. Translating it yields CATSRDSGVSGQPQHF.

V gene TRBV3-1 (or the pseudogene TRBV3-2) combines with J gene TRBJ2-3; the match to TRBD2 covers 9 bases. The CDR3 loop spans 17 amino acids. Germline V gives CDR1 LGHDT, CDR2 YNNKEL (reference sequence). Trimming at V came to 4 bases and at J to 2 bases, leaving 10 bases not matched to a gene. Written as DNA, the CDR3 is TGTGCCAGCAGCCCCCGCGGTCAGCGGGGGGCCACAGATACGCAGTATTTT. It yields the protein CASSPRGQRGATDTQYF.

The V and J genes are TRBV27 and TRBJ2-1; 7 nucleotides line up with TRBD2. The CDR3 is made up of 14 amino acids. The germline gives CDR1 MNHEY, CDR2 SMNVEV (reference sequence). The ends lost 3 bases at V and 8 bases at J; junction bases unmatched: 7. CDR3 protein: CASSFARGNYEQFF. In DNA, the CDR3 is TGTGCCAGCAGTTTCGCGCGGGGGAACTATGAGCAGTTCTTC.

This rearrangement joins TRBV19 to TRBJ2-2; a weak D match, TRBD1 (6 bases). The CDR3 extends over 16 amino acids. Germline values: CDR1 LNHDA, CDR2 SQIVND (reference sequence). Trimming removed 5 bases from V and 0 bases from J, with 13 bases in between. CDR3 residues: CASSSDRYANTGELFF. Here the CDR3 DNA reads TGTGCCAGTAGTTCCGACAGGTACGCGAACACCGGGGAGCTGTTTTTT.

This chain joins TRBV10-2 and TRBJ2-2; D remains ambiguous. The V and J ends lost 11 bases and 0 bases respectively, with 16 bases between them. The CDR3 has 15 amino acids. Germline loops: CDR1 WSHSY, CDR2 SAAADI. CDR3 region: CAAARDFANTGELFF. Written as DNA, the CDR3 is TGCGCCGCGGCTCGAGACTTTGCGAACACCGGGGAGCTGTTTTTT.

The chain uses TRBV5-5 and TRBJ1-3; the D is unclear. V lost 0 bases to trimming and J lost 0 bases, with 7 bases between them. Germline CDR1 and CDR2: SGHKS and YYEKEE (reference sequence). CDR3 size: 15 residues. The CDR3 loop is CASSLDGDSGNTIYF. The CDR3 region has the DNA TGTGCCAGCAGCTTGGACGGGGACTCTGGAAACACCATATATTTT.

This sequence joins TRBV6-1 and TRBJ2-7; the D gene is possibly TRBD2 (5 bases). CDR1 is MNHNS, CDR2 SASEGT, per germline. The CDR3 is made up of 13 amino acids. The germline V and J ends were trimmed by 2 bases and 7 bases, with 12 bases remaining between them. CDR3 DNA: TGTGCCAGCAGTGAAATTCGGGGTAGGGAGCAGTACGTC. It is translated as CASSEIRGREQYV.

This clone was recorded only once. This chain uses TRBV5-8 with TRBJ1-3; weak D call: TRBD1 (6 bases). This CDR3 has 14 residues. V gave up 5 bases and J gave up 1 base, with 10 bases separating them. The germline CDR1 and CDR2 sequences are SGHTS and YDEGEE. CDR3 region: CASSPRGSGNTIYF. DNA of the CDR3: TGTGCCAGCAGTCCGAGGGGGTCTGGAAACACCATATATTTT.

This clone was seen a single time. The chain employs TRBV7-9 and TRBJ2-2; tentative D call: TRBD2 (7 bases). CDR3 size: 17 residues. V was clipped by 0 bases and J by 4 bases, with 15 bases between them. Per germline, CDR1 SEHNR and CDR2 FQNEAQ (reference sequence). CDR3 sequence: CASSLALRGAGTGELFF. The DNA of the CDR3 is TGTGCCAGCAGCTTAGCGTTACGGGGGGCTGGCACCGGGGAGCTGTTTTTT.

This clone was observed a handful of times. V is TRBV15 and J is TRBJ2-2, with 8 bases fitting TRBD1. Germline V gene data show CDR1 as LNHNV and CDR2 as YYDKDF (reference sequence). The CDR3 has 16 amino acids. Losses at the gene ends were 1 base for V and 7 bases for J; bases not matched to a gene: 8. The CDR3 loop is CATSRVGQGMVGELFF. The CDR3 DNA reads TGTGCCACCAGCAGAGTTGGACAGGGAATGGTCGGGGAGCTGTTTTTT.

The rearrangement joins TRBV6-6 to TRBJ2-1, with TRBD2 identical over 12 bases. The CDR3 is made up of 16 amino acids. The V and J ends lost 5 bases and 9 bases, in that order; junction bases with no gene match: 11. The V gene's germline CDR1 is MNHNY and CDR2 SVGAGI (reference sequence). CDR3 protein: CASSTRGLAGGTEQFF. CDR3 sequence (DNA): TGTGCCAGCAGTACCCGCGGCCTAGCGGGAGGGACTGAGCAGTTCTTC.

V gene TRBV5-6 combines with J gene TRBJ2-3; 7 bases line up with TRBD1. After removal of 1 base from V and 2 bases from J, the junction contained 7 bases not matched to a gene. This CDR3 has 16 residues. The V gene's germline CDR1 is SGHDT and CDR2 YYEEEE. CDR3 region: CASSLLHRGDTDTQYF. DNA for the CDR3: TGTGCCAGCAGCTTGTTGCACAGGGGAGACACAGATACGCAGTATTTT.

This rearrangement joins TRBV30 to TRBJ1-5, with D possibly matching TRBD1 (6 bases). The length of the CDR3 is 15 residues. CDR1 is GTSNPN and CDR2 is SVGIG in the germline V gene (reference sequence). V lost 2 bases to trimming and J lost 3 bases, with 14 bases between them. The CDR3 reads CAWSPTGTPNQPQHF. In nucleotides, the CDR3 is TGTGCCTGGAGTCCTACCGGGACACCCAATCAGCCCCAGCATTTT.

This sequence joins TRBV11-3 and TRBJ2-2; 8 bases fit TRBD1. Trimming cost V 5 bases and J 0 bases; bases outside gene matches: 14. Germline V gene data show CDR1 as SGHNT and CDR2 as YENEEA. The CDR3 is 19 amino acids. The CDR3 loop is CASSPTSTTGEPNTGELFF. In nucleotides, the CDR3 is TGTGCCAGCAGCCCCACATCCACGACAGGGGAGCCGAACACCGGGGAGCTGTTTTTT.

V usage is TRBV2 and J usage is TRBJ2-1; maybe TRBD1 (8 bases). Trimming pared 8 bases from V and 10 bases from J, leaving 18 bases between. The CDR3 spans 13 residues. Germline loops: CDR1 SNHLY, CDR2 FYNNEI. The CDR3 nucleotides read TGTGCCAGCGGGGGGGACAGGATAAGGGAGCAGTTCTTC. Translation gives CASGGDRIREQFF. The full variable domain, its missing parts supplied by reference TRBV2 and TRBJ2-1, is EPEVTQTPSHQVTQMGQEVILRCVPISNHLYFYWYRQILGQKVEFLVSFYNNEISEKSEIFDDQFSVERPDGSNFTLKIRSTKLEDSAMYFCASGGDRIREQFFGPGTRLTVL.

The chain joins TRBV7-2 to TRBJ2-3; D is undetermined. Germline loops: CDR1 SGHTA, CDR2 FQGNSA. This CDR3 is 15 amino acids long. The V end was cut by 6 bases, the J end by 0 bases, with 13 bases between. For the CDR3, the DNA is TGTGCCAGCAGTCAATCGGTTGTCAGCACAGATACGCAGTATTTT. Translation gives CASSQSVVSTDTQYF.

The rearrangement joins TRBV3-1 (or the pseudogene TRBV3-2) to TRBJ2-2; 14 bases line up with TRBD2. Germline-derived CDR1 and CDR2 are LGHDT and YNNKEL (reference sequence). This CDR3 has 20 amino acids. V trimming: 2 bases; J trimming: 6 bases; junction bases outside the gene matches: 14. The CDR3 nucleotides are TGTGCCAGCAGCCAACCTGCTGGGCGGACTAGCGGGAGGAAGGCCGGGGAGCTGTTTTTT. The encoded protein is CASSQPAGRTSGRKAGELFF.

The chain combines TRBV5-4 with TRBJ1-2; 7 nucleotides line up with TRBD1. This CDR3 has 15 amino acids. Germline values: CDR1 SGHNT, CDR2 YYREEE (reference sequence). Losses at the gene ends were 4 bases for V and 4 bases for J; bases not matched to a gene: 10. CDR3 nucleotides: TGTGCCAGCAGCCCCTCTAGGGGACAGTTCTATGGCTACACCTTC. Translation: CASSPSRGQFYGYTF.

The genes are TRBV6-1 and TRBJ1-6, with D unresolved. Germline CDR1 and CDR2: MNHNS and SASEGT. The CDR3 has 16 amino acids. With 6 bases removed from V and 10 bases from J, the gap between germline ends came to 22 bases. The CDR3 DNA follows: TGTGCCAGCAGGGAAACATCTTCCCAATCGCCCTCACCCCTCCACTTT. Translation: CASRETSSQSPSPLHF.

This clone has only one observation. The rearrangement links TRBV3-1 (or the pseudogene TRBV3-2) to TRBJ2-2, with a possible D match to TRBD1 (5 bases). Germline-derived CDR1 and CDR2 are LGHDT and YNNKEL (reference sequence). Trimming removed 2 bases from V and 4 bases from J, with 8 bases in between. The CDR3 totals 14 residues. CDR3 nucleotides: TGTGCCAGCAGCCAAAGACAGAGCACCGGGGAGCTGTTTTTT. This sequence encodes CASSQRQSTGELFF.

The V gene is TRBV4-1, the J gene TRBJ2-3, with 11 bases fitting TRBD2. The CDR3 consists of 16 residues. The V segment lost 3 bases and the J segment 2 bases; nucleotides outside the gene matches: 4. CDR1 and CDR2 from the germline V gene are MGHRA and YSYEKL. CDR3 nucleotides: TGCGCCAGCAGCCAGGGACTAGCGGCCCCCACAGATACGCAGTATTTT. This codes for CASSQGLAAPTDTQYF.

V and J are TRBV27 and TRBJ1-4, with D tentatively TRBD1 (6 bases). Germline-derived CDR1 and CDR2 are MNHEY and SMNVEV (reference sequence). This CDR3 is built from 16 residues. V was shortened by 6 bases and J by 3 bases, with 17 bases between the two germline ends. The CDR3 protein is CASSLTYRVANEKLFF. The CDR3 DNA reads as TGTGCCAGCAGCCTTACTTACAGGGTAGCTAATGAAAAACTGTTTTTT. The full variable domain, in which reference TRBV27 and TRBJ1-4 provide the parts outside the CDR3, is EAQVTQNPRYLITVTGKKLTVTCSQNMNHEYMSWYRQDPGLGLRQIYYSMNVEVTDKGDVPEGYKVSRKEKRNFPLILESPSPNQTSLYFCASSLTYRVANEKLFFGSGTQLSVL.

The chain uses TRBV13 and TRBJ2-2; TRBD1 might be the D (5 bases). The ends were cut back, 6 bases at V and 3 bases at J, with 11 bases in the middle. The CDR3 spans 14 residues. CDR1 PRHDT and CDR2 FYEKMQ come from the germline V gene (reference sequence). Here the CDR3 DNA reads TGTGCCAGCAGGTTCAGGGCGGACACCGGGGAGCTGTTTTTT. The encoded protein is CASRFRADTGELFF.

The chain carries TRBV3-1 (or the pseudogene TRBV3-2) and TRBJ2-7; 9 nucleotides line up with TRBD2. Germline CDR1 LGHDT, CDR2 YNNKEL (reference sequence). This CDR3 region has 15 residues. After removal of 0 bases from V and 7 bases from J, the junction contained 7 bases not matched to a gene. The CDR3 region is CASSQEAAGGREQYF. CDR3 sequence (DNA): TGTGCCAGCAGCCAAGAGGCGGCGGGGGGGCGGGAGCAGTACTTC.

The chain employs TRBV15 and TRBJ2-1; 7 bases line up with TRBD2. V was pared by 5 bases and J by 0 bases, with 13 bases of the junction left unmatched. Germline CDR1 is LNHNV and CDR2 is YYDKDF (reference sequence). The CDR3 has 18 amino acids. The CDR3 bases are TGTGCCACCAGCTCCAGCGCTAGCGGAGCGAGCTCCTACAATGAGCAGTTCTTC. Its protein product is CATSSSASGASSYNEQFF.

The chain is built from TRBV11-2 and TRBJ2-5, with 7 bases identical to TRBD1. This CDR3 has 13 amino acids. The V segment lost 8 bases and the J segment 5 bases; nucleotides outside the gene matches: 8. The germline V gene encodes CDR1 SGHAT and CDR2 FQNNGV. Here the CDR3 reads CASGAQGWETQYF. CDR3 nucleotides: TGTGCCAGCGGAGCACAGGGGTGGGAGACCCAGTACTTC.

The gene calls are TRBV29-1 and TRBJ2-1; 11 bases fit TRBD2. The CDR3 length is 17 residues. V trimming: 6 bases; J trimming: 4 bases; junction bases outside the gene matches: 14. CDR1 SQVTM and CDR2 ANQGSEA come from the germline V gene. The CDR3 spells CSVPAYPLAGDYNEQFF. The CDR3 DNA is TGCAGCGTCCCTGCCTACCCACTAGCGGGAGATTACAATGAGCAGTTCTTC.

The chain links TRBV4-1 to TRBJ2-3; TRBD2 agrees at 11 bases. The CDR3 is made up of 17 amino acids. J was trimmed by 7 bases and V by 2 bases; bases with no gene match: 11. Germline V gene sequence: CDR1 MGHRA, CDR2 YSYEKL. Here the CDR3 DNA reads TGCGCCAGCAGCCAAAGGCTAGCGGGGGGTTCGGGGTATACGCAGTATTTT. Protein product: CASSQRLAGGSGYTQYF.

This clone has a single count. This chain's CDR3 is CASRGGFRFSTDTQYF. CDR3 coding DNA: TGCGCCAGCCGCGGGGGGTTCCGCTTCAGCACAGATACGCAGTATTTT. This sequence joins TRBV4-1 and TRBJ2-3; 8 positions agree with TRBD2. J gave up 0 bases and V 8 bases, and 10 bases lay outside the gene matches. Germline CDR1 MGHRA, CDR2 YSYEKL. The length of the CDR3 is 16 residues.

The chain carries TRBV27 and TRBJ1-4; no clear D gene. Per germline, CDR1 MNHEY and CDR2 SMNVEV (reference sequence). This CDR3 spans 18 amino acids. V gave up 3 bases and J gave up 0 bases, with 17 bases separating them. In nucleotides, the CDR3 is TGTGCCAGCAGTTTCCGGGGAACGTTCGGGGCAACTAATGAAAAACTGTTTTTT. Encoded protein: CASSFRGTFGATNEKLFF.